This note documents a single T cell receptor (beta chain) sequence. Its antigen is not known. The CDR3 contains 15 residues. The V and J ends lost 1 base and 1 base respectively, with 10 bases between them. Per the germline V gene, CDR1 is MDHEN and CDR2 is SYDVKM. The entry originates in a study of PD-1 blockade in classical Hodgkin lymphoma. Findings and caveats of the study: The study reported lower baseline TCR diversity in newly diagnosed patients than in healthy donors. Before treatment, complete responders showed about the same diversity as newly diagnosed patients.

The repertoire was sequenced with immunoSEQ multiplex PCR; TCRdb's copy has only in-frame clones and lacks some. The sample has tens of thousands of clones, about 93% seen once. All the patients suffered relapse after autologous stem cell transplantation, and brentuximab vedotin exposure differed. Best responses included complete response and partial response; otherwise, the best response was progressive disease. This sample comprised peripheral blood mononuclear cells (PBMCs), obtained at baseline. The chain joins TRBV28 to TRBJ1-1; possibly TRBD1 for D (5 bases). The TCR was taken from a human donor with classical Hodgkin lymphoma. The CDR3 is CASSLYRDRNTEAFF. The CDR3, as DNA: TGTGCCAGCAGTTTATATCGCGACAGGAACACTGAAGCTTTCTTT.